This TCR beta chain was captured by sequencing in a study of regulatory T cells in long-lasting Graves disease. CDR1 is MNHNS and CDR2 is SASEGT in the germline V gene. With V trimmed by 8 bases and J by 5 bases, 9 bases remained unmatched. CDR3 size: 15 residues. At least ten counts were recorded for this clonotype. Its antigen is still unknown. Overall study findings and caveats: Newly diagnosed disease favored TRBV20-1 and TRBJ2-1 over persistent disease. Relative to newly diagnosed Graves' patients, persistent ones had lower TCR diversity.

Through Arm-PCR of CDR3 regions and iRepertoire HTBI primers, TCR beta libraries were built. Authors' analysis steps: Among the samples, 60 or so TRBV and more than twelve TRBJ segments were identified. Each CDR3 protein gets one entry after TCRdb re-called the multiplex PCR reads with MiXCR. The V and J calls here are based on TCRdb, not the publication. The table records about half a million distinct CDR3 sequences, 12% of them present only once. Time point meaning: newly diagnosed GD, antithyroid drugs for less than 3 months. After RNA was extracted from PBMCs, the TCR library was made from it. This sample also belongs to another study, concerning T cells in Graves' hyperthyroidism and ophthalmopathy.

Sequences were derived from peripheral blood mononuclear cells (PBMCs), sampled at new diagnosis, from a patient treated with antithyroid drugs. This TCR was sampled from a woman in her 30s with Graves disease. The chain employs TRBV6-1 and TRBJ1-6; 7 bases are a match to TRBD1. CDR3 nucleotides: TGTGCCAGCGGGTCCCGAACAGGGGATAATTCACCCCTCCACTTT. It is translated as CASGSRTGDNSPLHF.